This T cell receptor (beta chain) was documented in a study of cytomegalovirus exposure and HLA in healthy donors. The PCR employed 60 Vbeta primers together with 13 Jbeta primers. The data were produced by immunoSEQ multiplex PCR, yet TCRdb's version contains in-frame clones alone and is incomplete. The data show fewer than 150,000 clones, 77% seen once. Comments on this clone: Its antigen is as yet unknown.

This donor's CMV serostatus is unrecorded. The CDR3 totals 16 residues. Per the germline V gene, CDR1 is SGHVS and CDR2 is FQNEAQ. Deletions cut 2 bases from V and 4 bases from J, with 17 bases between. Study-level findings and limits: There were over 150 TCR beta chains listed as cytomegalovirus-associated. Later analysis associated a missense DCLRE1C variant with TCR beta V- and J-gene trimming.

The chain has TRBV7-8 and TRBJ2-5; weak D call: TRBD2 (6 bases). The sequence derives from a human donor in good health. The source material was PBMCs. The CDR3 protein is CASSLLAGGVGETQYF. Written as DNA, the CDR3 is TGTGCCAGCAGCTTACTCGCGGGCGGGGTGGGAGAGACCCAGTACTTC.